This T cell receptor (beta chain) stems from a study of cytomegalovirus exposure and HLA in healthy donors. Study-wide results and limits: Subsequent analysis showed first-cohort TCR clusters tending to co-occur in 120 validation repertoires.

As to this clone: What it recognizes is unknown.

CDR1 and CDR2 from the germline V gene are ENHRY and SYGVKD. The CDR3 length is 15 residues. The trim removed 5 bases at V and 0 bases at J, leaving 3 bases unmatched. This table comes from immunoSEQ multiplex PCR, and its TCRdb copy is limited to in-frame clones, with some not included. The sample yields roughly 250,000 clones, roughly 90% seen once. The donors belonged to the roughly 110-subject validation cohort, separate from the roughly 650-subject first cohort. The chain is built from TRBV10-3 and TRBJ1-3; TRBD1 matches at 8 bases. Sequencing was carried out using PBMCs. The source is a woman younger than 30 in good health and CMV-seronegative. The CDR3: CAISRQGSSGNTIYF. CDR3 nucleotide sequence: TGTGCCATCAGTCGACAGGGGAGCTCTGGAAACACCATATATTTT.